The sequence of this T cell receptor beta chain was determined in a study of siplizumab effects on memory and regulatory T cells (dated by TCRdb to 2018 to 2020). Context from the whole study: The effect of the anti-CD2 antibody siplizumab on alloreactive T-cell subsets was examined in allogeneic mixed lymphocyte reactions constructed from human PBMCs. Points the paper makes about the study in general: No functional confirmation was obtained for the suppressive function of proliferating Tregs from siplizumab cultures. Unstimulated naive T cells appeared more diverse than memory T cells, and naive cells seemed to contribute substantially to the alloresponse. Because sequences at frequencies below about 10^-5 were poorly captured, only a minor fraction of alloreactive clones could be mapped back to unstimulated subsets. A naive or memory phenotype could not be assigned to roughly 80-95% of proliferating CD4+ or CD8+ clones. The cumulative frequency of alloreactive sequences that could be traced back to unstimulated CD4+ memory T cells was significantly reduced by siplizumab. In reactions with siplizumab, an average of around 70% of mappable alloreactive CD4+ clones were Treg-derived, compared with roughly 26% in control reactions.

Worth noting for this clone: This receptor's antigen is unknown. Qualities for individual bases were not recorded, and no much larger clone is one base off.

Sorted unstimulated T cells and proliferating T cells recovered from mixed lymphocyte reactions were subjected to TCRbeta CDR3 sequencing. Fresh whole blood from approximately 10 HLA-typed healthy donors was used to isolate PBMCs. The method was the immunoSEQ multiplex PCR assay. The deep sequencing platform assayed 80,000 to 100,000 TCR templates per sample. Genomic DNA extracted from sorted T cells was the material used for TCRbeta CDR3 sequencing. The original methods were these. The R programming language was used for clonal analysis of the TCRbeta CDR3 data. Alloreactive CD4+ and CD8+ clones were defined by comparing unstimulated samples with post-reaction CFSE-low samples. Alloreactive CD4+ clones were assigned to regulatory or non-regulatory origin by matching sequences to sorted unstimulated Treg and non-Treg repertoires. The source is immuneACCESS, and TCRdb retained only in-frame sequences with V and J called. Part of the clones is not carried over; for the studies checked, unresolved V genes explain less than half of this, and the remainder is unexplained. V, J and clone size are taken as reported in that table, and D and trimming were inferred from the DNA itself. For this sample there are some 97,000 clones; 75% to 95% appear just once. The ten most abundant clones make up about 2.4% of the sample.

From V the trimming removes 1 base and from J it removes 7 bases, while the gene matches leave 9 bases of the junction unaccounted for. CDR1 and CDR2 were assigned from the germline V gene as SGHTA and FQGTGA. Measured from the cysteine to the phenylalanine, the CDR3 is 15 residues long. Kept here is only the CDR3 DNA, which spans 45 bases and is read in frame from base 1. Input material: CD4+ T cells sorted from blood. The chain couples TRBV7-3 to TRBJ1-2, and 7 junction bases match TRBD1. This TCR was sampled from a human donor in good health. Some clones in this sample may be carry-over from other donors' samples. Here is the DNA: TGTGCCAGCAGCTTAATTGAGGGGGCTTTTAGTGGCTACACCTTC. It is translated as CASSLIEGAFSGYTF.